The source of this T cell receptor (beta chain) is a study of CD8 T cells in Susac syndrome. Findings and caveats of the study: The TCR sequencing and HLA analysis in the study involved a relatively small number of individuals, as the study acknowledged.

This clonotype was seen a few times. As yet, its antigen is unknown. Controls matched for age and sex were healthy donors. Isolation of CD8+ and CD4+ T cells was performed negatively, whereas enrichment of TEMRA cells was done by FACS. Trimming took off 5 bases at V and 3 bases at J, with 8 bases between the two ends. Germline-derived CDR1 and CDR2 are MNHNY and SVGAGI (reference sequence). This CDR3 has 12 amino acids. RNA, at about 0.45 to 1 ug, was reverse transcribed with random hexamers. Across 54 Vbeta and 13 Jbeta, TCR beta CDR3 was amplified with immunoSEQ multiplex PCR. Each CDR3 protein is one row after TCRdb ran MiXCR on the immunoSEQ multiplex PCR reads. This sample yields roughly 200,000 distinct CDR3 sequences, of which 85% to 95% are seen a single time; about 0.094% belongs to the top ten.

The V call is TRBV6-6, the J call TRBJ2-7; no definite D call. This receptor was identified in a human donor in good health. Specimen: CD4+ T cells from PBMCs. For the CDR3, the DNA is TGTGCCAGCAGTCGAGACGGCTACGAGCAGTACGTC. Protein sequence: CASSRDGYEQYV.